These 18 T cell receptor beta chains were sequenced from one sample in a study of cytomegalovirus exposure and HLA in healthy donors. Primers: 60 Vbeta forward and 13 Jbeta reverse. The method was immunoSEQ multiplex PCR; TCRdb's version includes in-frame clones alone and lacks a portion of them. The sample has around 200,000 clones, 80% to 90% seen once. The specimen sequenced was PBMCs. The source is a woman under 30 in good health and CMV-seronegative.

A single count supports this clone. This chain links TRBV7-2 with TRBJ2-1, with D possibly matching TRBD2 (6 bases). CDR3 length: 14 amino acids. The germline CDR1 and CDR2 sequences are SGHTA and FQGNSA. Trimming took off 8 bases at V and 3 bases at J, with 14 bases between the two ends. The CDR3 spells CASHVWRDYNEQFF. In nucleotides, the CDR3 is TGTGCCAGCCACGTCTGGCGGGACTACAATGAGCAGTTCTTC.

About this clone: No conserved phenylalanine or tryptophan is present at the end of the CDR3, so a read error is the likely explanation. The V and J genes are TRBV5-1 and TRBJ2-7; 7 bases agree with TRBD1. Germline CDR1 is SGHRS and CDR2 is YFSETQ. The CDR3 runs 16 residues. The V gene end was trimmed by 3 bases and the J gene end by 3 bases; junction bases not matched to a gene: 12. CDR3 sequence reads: CASSSYKGANLYEQYL. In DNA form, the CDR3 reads TGCGCCAGCAGCTCCTACAAGGGGGCCAACCTCTACGAGCAGTACCTC.

The CDR3 nucleotides are TGTGCCAGCTCACGGGACAGAACTGGAAACACCATATATTTT. Residues: CASSRDRTGNTIYF. The chain recombines TRBV18 with TRBJ1-3; 7 nucleotides match TRBD1. Germline V gives CDR1 KGHSH, CDR2 LQKENI. CDR3 length equals 14 residues. J lost 2 bases, V lost 4 bases, and 2 bases had no gene match.

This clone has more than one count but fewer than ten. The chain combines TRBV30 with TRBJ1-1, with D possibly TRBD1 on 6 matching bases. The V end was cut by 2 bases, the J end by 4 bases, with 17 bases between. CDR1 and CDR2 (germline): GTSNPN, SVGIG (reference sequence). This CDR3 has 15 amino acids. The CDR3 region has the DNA TGTGCCTGGAGTCTCGGGGCAGGGGCTGTCACTGAAGCTTTCTTT. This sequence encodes CAWSLGAGAVTEAFF.

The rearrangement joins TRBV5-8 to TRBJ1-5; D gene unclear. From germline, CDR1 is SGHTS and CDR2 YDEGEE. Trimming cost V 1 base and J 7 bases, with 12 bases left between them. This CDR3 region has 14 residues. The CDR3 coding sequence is TGTGCCAGCAGCTTGTGGGGAGGAGGGCAGCCCCAGCATTTT. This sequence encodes CASSLWGGGQPQHF.

The CDR3 loop is CASSYDSYGYTF. The CDR3 nucleotides read TGTGCCAGCAGTTACGACAGTTACGGCTACACCTTC. This rearrangement joins TRBV7-2 to TRBJ1-2; D perhaps matches TRBD1 (5 bases). CDR3 length: 12 residues. Germline assignment: CDR1 SGHTA and CDR2 FQGNSA. V lost 6 bases and J lost 8, with 13 bases in between.

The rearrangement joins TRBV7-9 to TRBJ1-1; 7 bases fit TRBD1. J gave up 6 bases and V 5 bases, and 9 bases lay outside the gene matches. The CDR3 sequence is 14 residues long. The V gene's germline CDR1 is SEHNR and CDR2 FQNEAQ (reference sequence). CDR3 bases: TGTGCCAGCAGCCAACTACAGGGGAAGGCTGAAGCTTTCTTT. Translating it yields CASSQLQGKAEAFF.

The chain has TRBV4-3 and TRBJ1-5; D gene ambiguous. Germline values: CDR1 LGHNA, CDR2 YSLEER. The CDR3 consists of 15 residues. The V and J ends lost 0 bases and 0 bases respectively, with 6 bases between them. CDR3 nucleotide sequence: TGCGCCAGCAGCCAAGACAGTTTTAGCAATCAGCCCCAGCATTTT. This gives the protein CASSQDSFSNQPQHF.

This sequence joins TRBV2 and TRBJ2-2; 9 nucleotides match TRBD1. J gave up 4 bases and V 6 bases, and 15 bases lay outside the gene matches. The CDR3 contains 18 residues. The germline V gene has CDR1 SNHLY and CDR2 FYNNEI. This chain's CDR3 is CASSHDTTGTGITGELFF. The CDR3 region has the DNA TGTGCCAGCAGCCACGACACCACCGGGACAGGGATCACCGGGGAGCTGTTTTTT.

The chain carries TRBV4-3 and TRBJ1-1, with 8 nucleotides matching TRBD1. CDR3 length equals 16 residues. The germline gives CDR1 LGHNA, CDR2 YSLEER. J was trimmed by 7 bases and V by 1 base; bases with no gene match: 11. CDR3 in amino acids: CASSQGNRGYMGEAFF. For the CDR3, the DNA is TGCGCCAGCAGCCAAGGAAACAGGGGGTATATGGGTGAAGCTTTCTTT.

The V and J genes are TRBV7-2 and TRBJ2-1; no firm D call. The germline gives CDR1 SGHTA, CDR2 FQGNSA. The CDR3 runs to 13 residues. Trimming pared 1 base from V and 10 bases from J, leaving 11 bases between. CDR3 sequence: CASSLVRSREQFF. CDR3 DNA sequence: TGTGCCAGCAGCTTAGTCAGGTCGAGAGAGCAGTTCTTC.

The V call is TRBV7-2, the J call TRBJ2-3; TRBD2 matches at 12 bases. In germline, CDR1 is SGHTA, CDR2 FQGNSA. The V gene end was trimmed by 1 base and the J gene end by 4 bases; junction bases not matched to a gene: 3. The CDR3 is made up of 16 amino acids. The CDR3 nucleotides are TGTGCCAGCAGCTTAGAGCTAGCGGGGGGGGCAGATACGCAGTATTTT. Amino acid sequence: CASSLELAGGADTQYF.

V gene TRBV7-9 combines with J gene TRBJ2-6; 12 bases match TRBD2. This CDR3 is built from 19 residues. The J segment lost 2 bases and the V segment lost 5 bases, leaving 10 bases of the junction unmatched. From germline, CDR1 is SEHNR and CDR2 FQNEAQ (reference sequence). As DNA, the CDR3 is TGTGCCAGCAGCGATCCCATTGGACTAGCGGGACCTGGGGCCAACGTCCTGACTTTC. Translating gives CASSDPIGLAGPGANVLTF.

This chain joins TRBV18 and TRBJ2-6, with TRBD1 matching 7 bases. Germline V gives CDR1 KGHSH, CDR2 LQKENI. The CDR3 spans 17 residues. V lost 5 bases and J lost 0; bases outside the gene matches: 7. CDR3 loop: CASSELGQNSGANVLTF. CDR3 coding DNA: TGTGCCAGCTCAGAACTGGGACAGAACTCTGGGGCCAACGTCCTGACTTTC.

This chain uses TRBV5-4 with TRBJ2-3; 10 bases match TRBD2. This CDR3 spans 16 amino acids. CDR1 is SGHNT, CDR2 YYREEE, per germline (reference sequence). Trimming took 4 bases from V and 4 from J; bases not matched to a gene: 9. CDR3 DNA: TGTGCCAGCAGCAAAGCCCACGGACTAGCGGCAGATACGCAGTATTTT. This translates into CASSKAHGLAADTQYF.

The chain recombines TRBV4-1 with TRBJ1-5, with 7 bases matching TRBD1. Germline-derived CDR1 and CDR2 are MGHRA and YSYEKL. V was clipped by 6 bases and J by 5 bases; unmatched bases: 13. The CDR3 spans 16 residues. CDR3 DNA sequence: TGCGCCAGCAGGGCTACGTTCAGGGACAGCTATCAGCCCCAGCATTTT. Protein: CASRATFRDSYQPQHF.

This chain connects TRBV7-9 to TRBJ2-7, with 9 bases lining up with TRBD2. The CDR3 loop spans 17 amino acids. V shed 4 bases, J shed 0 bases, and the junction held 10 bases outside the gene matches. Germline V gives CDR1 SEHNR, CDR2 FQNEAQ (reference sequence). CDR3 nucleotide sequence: TGTGCCAGCAGCTCACTCCTAGCGGGATTAAGCTCCTACGAGCAGTACTTC. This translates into CASSSLLAGLSSYEQYF.

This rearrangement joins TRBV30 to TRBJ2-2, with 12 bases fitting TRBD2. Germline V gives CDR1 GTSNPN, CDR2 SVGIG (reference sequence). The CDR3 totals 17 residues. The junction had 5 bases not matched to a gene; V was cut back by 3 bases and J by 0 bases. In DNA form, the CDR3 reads TGTGCCTGGAGATCGACTAGCGGGAGATCGAACACCGGGGAGCTGTTTTTT. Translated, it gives CAWRSTSGRSNTGELFF.